Listed below are T cell receptor beta chains from one sample, sequenced in a study of T cell changes during pregnancy in multiple sclerosis. Generated by immunoSEQ multiplex PCR, the TCRdb table keeps only in-frame clones and is missing some. The sample yields roughly 30,000 clones, roughly 89% seen once. The source material was CD8+ T cells from peripheral blood mononuclear cells, sampled in the first trimester of pregnancy. The receptors originated from a female donor with multiple sclerosis, enrolled in a pregnancy study. CDR3s include the opening cysteine and the closing phenylalanine or tryptophan. A D gene is named only where the DNA matches it firmly. Clone size appears in some rows only: once, few, many, or a class for an expanded clone.

D gene,J gene,V gene,clone size,CDR3 DNA,CDR3 protein
NA,TRBJ2-3,TRBV7-6,NA,TGTGCCAGCAGCCCCTTTCGACTCATAGATACGCAGTATTTT,CASSPFRLIDTQYF
TRBD2,TRBJ2-1,TRBV2,NA,TGTGCCAGCAGTCGGACTAGCGGGAGCCTCTCCTACAATGAGCAGTTCTTC,CASSRTSGSLSYNEQFF
TRBD2,TRBJ2-7,TRBV5-6,NA,TGTGCCAGCAGCAAGGGACTAGCGGGAACCTACGAGCAGTACTTC,CASSKGLAGTYEQYF
NA,TRBJ2-6,TRBV4-1,once,TGCGCCAGCAGCCTAATCGTTGGGGCAGACGGGGCCAACGTCCTGACTTTC,CASSLIVGADGANVLTF
TRBD2,TRBJ2-3,TRBV9,NA,TGTGCCAGCAGCGCCAAAAGCGGGAGGACAGATACGCAGTATTTT,CASSAKSGRTDTQYF
TRBD1,TRBJ1-2,TRBV6-5,NA,TGTGCCAGCAGCACCGGGACAGGGGTTTATGGCTACACCTTC,CASSTGTGVYGYTF
NA,TRBJ2-1,TRBV7-8,NA,TGTGCCAGCAGCTTGACGCCTGGAGACAATGAGCAGTTCTTC,CASSLTPGDNEQFF
TRBD2,TRBJ2-3,TRBV28,NA,TGTGCCAGCAGCGACGTTAGTAGCGGGAGTATCACAGATACGCAGTATTTT,CASSDVSSGSITDTQYF
TRBD2,TRBJ2-7,TRBV4-1,NA,TGCGCCAGCAGCCAAGATAGCGGGAGATACCTACGGAAGCAGTACTTC,CASSQDSGRYLRKQYF
TRBD2,TRBJ2-7,TRBV6-5,NA,TGTGCCAGCAGTTCCGGGACTAGCGGATACTACGAGCAGTACTTC,CASSSGTSGYYEQYF
NA,TRBJ1-6,TRBV6-6,NA,TGTGCCAGCAGTCTCCCCATCGGGGGTGGAACCCTCCACTTT,CASSLPIGGGTLHF
TRBD1,TRBJ2-5,TRBV13,NA,TGTGCCAGCAGCAACAGGGGGCTAGAGGTTGGGACCCAGTACTTC,CASSNRGLEVGTQYF
TRBD1,TRBJ2-7,TRBV4-1,NA,TGCGCCAGCAGCCAAGGTGGGCCGGGACAGGGGGCCGGGTACGAGCAGTACTTC,CASSQGGPGQGAGYEQYF
NA,TRBJ1-2,TRBV7-9,NA,TGTGCCAGCAGCCCTCCATCAGTCAGTTCTAACTATGGCTACACCTTC,CASSPPSVSSNYGYTF
TRBD1,TRBJ1-2,TRBV7-8,NA,TGTGCCAGCAGCGTACAGGGGTCTGCGGAGGGCTACACCTTC,CASSVQGSAEGYTF
NA,TRBJ1-3,TRBV27,NA,TGTGCCAGCAGTTTGGCCCCCAGCTCTGGAAACACCATATATTTT,CASSLAPSSGNTIYF
TRBD1,TRBJ2-1,TRBV6-5,NA,TGTGCCAGCAGACCCGGGACAGGGGTTGAAAATGAGCAGTTCTTC,CASRPGTGVENEQFF
TRBD2,TRBJ2-7,TRBV13,NA,TGTGCCAGCAGCTTCTCCGGGGGGAGCGGGAACCCCTACGAGCAGTACTTC,CASSFSGGSGNPYEQYF
NA,TRBJ2-7,TRBV6-1,once,TGTGCCAGCAGCGACTACTCGGGCTCCTACGAGCAGTACTTC,CASSDYSGSYEQYF
NA,TRBJ2-3,TRBV6-5,NA,TGTGCCAGCAGTTACTCGGCGGGTAGCACAGATACGCAGTATTTT,CASSYSAGSTDTQYF
TRBD1,TRBJ2-7,TRBV19,NA,TGTGCCAGTAGTATAAGGATAGGGGGCGAAAACTACGAGCAGTACTTC,CASSIRIGGENYEQYF
NA,TRBJ2-5,TRBV7-9,NA,TGTGCCAGCAGCTTCTGGGAGAAAGCCCAAGAGACCCAGTACTTC,CASSFWEKAQETQYF
NA,TRBJ1-1,TRBV11-1,NA,TGTGCCAGCAGCGGAATAGGGGTTTTGGCTTTCTTT,CASSGIGVLAFF
NA,TRBJ2-3,TRBV6-5,NA,TGTGCCAGCACTCGGTCTAGCAGAAGCACAGATACGCAGTATTTT,CASTRSSRSTDTQYF
TRBD2,TRBJ2-5,TRBV18,NA,TGTGCCAGCTCACCAAAAGCGGGAGAAGGGCAAGAGACCCAGTACTTC,CASSPKAGEGQETQYF
NA,TRBJ2-7,TRBV5-5,NA,TGTGCCAGCAGCCTCCCGCGTCCATCCTACGAGCAGTACTTC,CASSLPRPSYEQYF
TRBD1,TRBJ1-1,TRBV6-4,NA,TGTGCCAGCAGTGAAGGGACAGGGACCACTGAAGCTTTCTTT,CASSEGTGTTEAFF
NA,TRBJ1-1,TRBV7-9,NA,TGTGCCAGCAGTTTGGGGGGGAATCTTGAAGCTTTCTTT,CASSLGGNLEAFF
TRBD2,TRBJ2-3,TRBV9,NA,TGTGCCAGCAGCGATATGACTAGCGGGAGGGCCGACGGCACAGATACGCAGTATTTT,CASSDMTSGRADGTDTQYF
TRBD2,TRBJ2-1,TRBV7-6,NA,TGTGCCAGCAGCTTAGAGCGAGAGGGACTAGCGGGAGCCCATGAGCAGTTCTTC,CASSLEREGLAGAHEQFF
TRBD2,TRBJ2-3,TRBV11-2,NA,TGTGCCAGCAGCTTAGGGAGACTAGCGGGAGACACAGATACGCAGTATTTT,CASSLGRLAGDTDTQYF
NA,TRBJ1-2,TRBV27,NA,TGTGCCAGCAGCCTACAGGAAGACTATGGCTACACCTTC,CASSLQEDYGYTF
NA,TRBJ2-5,TRBV14,NA,TGTGCCAGCAGCCAAGATTATAGGGAGAGCCAAGAGACCCAGTACTTC,CASSQDYRESQETQYF
NA,TRBJ2-7,TRBV7-9,NA,TGTGCCAGCAGCTTGGACAGAACCTACGAGCAGTACTTC,CASSLDRTYEQYF
NA,TRBJ1-5,TRBV4-1,NA,TGCGCCAGCAGCCAAGATACCCCCCTACAGTTTAGCAATCAGCCCCAGCATTTT,CASSQDTPLQFSNQPQHF
NA,TRBJ2-7,TRBV12-5,many,TGTGCTAGTGGTTTTGCCCCTCCTAACGAGCAGTACTTC,CASGFAPPNEQYF
NA,TRBJ1-2,TRBV7-9,NA,TGTGCCAGCAGCTACTCATTAACAGACAGGAACTATGGCTACACCTTC,CASSYSLTDRNYGYTF
NA,TRBJ2-5,TRBV28,NA,TGTGCCAGCAGTACATCTCGGACCCAGTACTTC,CASSTSRTQYF
TRBD2,TRBJ2-7,TRBV5-1,NA,TGCGCCAGCAGCGAAGGGACTAGCGGGATTTTCTACGAGCAGTACTTC,CASSEGTSGIFYEQYF
TRBD1,TRBJ2-1,TRBV18,NA,TGTGCCAGCTCCCGCTCCGGGACAGGGGTCTACAATGAGCAGTTCTTC,CASSRSGTGVYNEQFF
TRBD2,TRBJ2-1,TRBV27,NA,TGTGCCAGCAGTTTCGGGCTAGCGGGTAGGAATGAGCAGTTCTTC,CASSFGLAGRNEQFF
TRBD2,TRBJ2-3,TRBV4-1,NA,TGCGCCAGCAGCCAAGTAGCGGGAGAGGAGACGCAGTATTTT,CASSQVAGEETQYF
NA,TRBJ1-2,TRBV2,once,TGTGCCAGCATCGAAGTCGGGATTCTGCTCCAAAGGGATTATGGCTACACCTTC,CASIEVGILLQRDYGYTF
TRBD2,TRBJ2-5,TRBV29-1,NA,TGCAGCGTGGGTGGGACTAGCAGACGAGAGACCCAGTACTTC,CSVGGTSRRETQYF
NA,TRBJ2-3,TRBV28,NA,TGTGCCAGCAGTTTAAGTGTACAGCGGAGCACAGATACGCAGTATTTT,CASSLSVQRSTDTQYF
NA,TRBJ2-7,TRBV4-3,NA,TGCGCCAGCAGCCAAGAGGGGACACCATCCTACGAGCAGTACTTC,CASSQEGTPSYEQYF
NA,TRBJ2-1,TRBV28,NA,TGTGCCAGCAGTTTATGGAGCGCGATTGAACTTGGGAATGAGCAGTTCTTC,CASSLWSAIELGNEQFF
NA,TRBJ2-4,TRBV7-8,NA,TGTGCCAGCAGCCCAGTGTTATGCATTCAGTACTTC,CASSPVLCIQYF
NA,TRBJ1-1,TRBV7-2,NA,TGTGCCAGCAGCTACCGACTGGACAACTATGAAGCTTTCTTT,CASSYRLDNYEAFF
TRBD2,TRBJ2-2,TRBV6-5,NA,TGTGCCAGCAGACTAGCGGGAGGATTCACCGGGGAGCTGTTTTTT,CASRLAGGFTGELFF
NA,TRBJ1-5,TRBV7-9,once,TGTGCCAGCAGCCAAGACAGGCACAATCAGCCCCAGCATTTT,CASSQDRHNQPQHF